This TCR beta chain was recovered during a study of blood T cell repertoires in COVID-19. Sequencing was performed with immunoSEQ multiplex PCR; in TCRdb, only in-frame clones are kept and a portion is missing. The table has approximately 210,000 clones, roughly 90% seen once. Input material: PBMCs or T cells enriched from blood (not recorded which). This clonotype was obtained from a young woman who had recovered from COVID-19.

CDR3 protein: CASRSWANVLTF. CDR3 bases: TGTGCCAGTAGGAGCTGGGCCAACGTCCTGACTTTC. The V and J genes are TRBV19 and TRBJ2-6; no reliable D call. V was pared by 6 bases and J by 5 bases, with 5 bases between. The CDR3 consists of 12 residues. The germline gives CDR1 LNHDA, CDR2 SQIVND (reference sequence).